This T cell receptor (beta chain) was retrieved from a study of vaccination and CD4 T cells after COVID-19. Study-level information: Diagnosis preceded the drawing of post-COVID samples by a median roughly 96 days (range 35 to 161).

This sample's treatment: roughly 11-day PBMC culture with coronavirus spike peptide pools or control peptides (ViraFEST assay). This clonotype was detected only a few times. The target antigen is unknown. General study results and limits: Looking at convalescent patients, a median roughly 83% of reactive clones were present only post-vaccination.

The study sequenced cultured CD4+ T cell DNA using the Oncomine TCR Beta short-read assay. MiXCR, run by TCRdb on the PCR reads, gives a single entry per CDR3 protein. The profile shows roughly 12,000 distinct CDR3 sequences, approximately 50% of them singletons. CDR3 length equals 15 residues. Trimming shortened V by 3 bases and J by 0 bases, and 14 bases separated the two germline ends. Germline V gene sequence: CDR1 DFQATT, CDR2 SNEGSKA (reference sequence). Sequencing used CD4+ T cells from blood, cultured in vitro. The rearrangement uses TRBV20-1 and TRBJ1-2; no firm D call. This sequence originates from a human donor who had recovered from COVID-19. The DNA for the CDR3 is TGCAGTGCTAGTCGCCGACTCGGGCCTAACTATGGCTACACCTTC. Translated: CSASRRLGPNYGYTF.